This TCR beta chain was obtained from a study of blood T cell repertoires in COVID-19. The authors' processing: Reference gene primer amplification in the assay estimated nucleated cell counts. TCRdb's copy holds only in-frame clones and misses some; the assay was immunoSEQ multiplex PCR. The V and J calls and clone size come from that table; D and trimming were worked out from the DNA. Of about 240,000 clones in the sample, over 75% were seen once. The CDR3 runs 13 residues. V was shortened by 7 bases and J by 3 bases, with 12 bases between the two germline ends. The clonotype originates from a man in his fifties with COVID-19, enrolled during active disease. Sequencing input: peripheral blood. J is TRBJ1-2 and V is TRBV12-3 or TRBV12-4; no clear D. The DNA of the CDR3 is TGTGCCAGCAATTCGGGGAGGGACTATGGCTACACCTTC. Translated, it gives CASNSGRDYGYTF.